Listed below are T cell receptor beta chains from one sample, sequenced in a study of blood T cell repertoires in COVID-19. The method was immunoSEQ multiplex PCR; TCRdb's version includes in-frame clones alone and lacks a portion of them. This sample carries approximately 250,000 clones, around 83% of them seen once, and the ten largest clones take less than 2%. Input material: peripheral blood. The receptors were gathered from a woman aged 40-49 years who had recovered from COVID-19. The CDR3 runs from the conserved cysteine through the conserved F or W. D genes are given only for firm matches. Expanded clones are given a class, and other clones once, few, many or no size at all.

clone_size,cdr3_length,v_call,j_call,d_call,cdr3_aa,cdr3_nt
once,15,TRBV7-9,TRBJ2-7,TRBD1,CASSQTGGISYEQYF,TGTGCCAGCAGCCAGACAGGGGGTATATCGTACGAGCAGTACTTC
.,15,TRBV5-1,TRBJ2-7,TRBD1,CASSPGTGNSYEQYF,TGCGCCAGCAGCCCCGGGACAGGGAACTCCTACGAGCAGTACTTC
once,15,TRBV18,TRBJ2-3,TRBD1,CASSPGEGAGDTQYF,TGTGCCAGCTCTCCGGGTGAGGGGGCCGGAGATACGCAGTATTTT
.,14,TRBV15,TRBJ2-1,TRBD2,CATSKPGLASEQFF,TGTGCCACCAGCAAACCGGGACTAGCGTCTGAGCAGTTCTTC
few,14,TRBV11-1,TRBJ1-5,.,CASSAGTANQPQHF,TGTGCCAGCAGCGCGGGGACCGCGAATCAGCCCCAGCATTTT
.,12,TRBV2,TRBJ2-7,.,CASSLTAYEQYF,TGTGCCAGCAGTCTTACTGCCTACGAGCAGTACTTC
.,13,TRBV5-1,TRBJ2-1,TRBD2,CASRIAGLNEQFF,TGCGCCAGCAGGATAGCGGGGCTAAATGAGCAGTTCTTC
.,17,TRBV7-9,TRBJ2-3,.,CASSLGRAGVYTDTQYF,TGTGCCAGCAGCTTAGGACGGGCAGGGGTTTATACAGATACGCAGTATTTT
once,14,TRBV6-5,TRBJ2-2,.,CASKPTGNTGELFF,TGTGCCAGCAAACCGACAGGGAACACCGGGGAGCTGTTTTTT
.,15,TRBV29-1,TRBJ2-7,.,CSVIPGPGGVYEQYF,TGCAGCGTTATACCGGGACCCGGCGGGGTCTACGAGCAGTACTTC
.,12,TRBV28,TRBJ2-7,.,CASSLLNHEQYF,TGTGCCAGCAGTTTACTTAATCACGAGCAGTACTTC
.,16,TRBV13,TRBJ1-1,TRBD1,CASSLTRTGWGTEAFF,TGTGCCAGCAGCCTAACTCGGACAGGGTGGGGCACTGAAGCTTTCTTT
many,15,TRBV6-5,TRBJ1-3,TRBD1,CASSRTGEGGNTIYF,TGTGCCAGCAGTCGCACAGGGGAAGGAGGAAACACCATATATTTT
.,16,TRBV6-6,TRBJ2-1,.,CASSPAGALSYNEQFF,TGTGCCAGCAGTCCAGCGGGCGCGCTCTCCTACAATGAGCAGTTCTTC
.,15,TRBV6-5,TRBJ1-3,.,CASRVTQGSGNTIYF,TGTGCCAGCAGAGTCACTCAGGGCTCTGGAAACACCATATATTTT
.,11,TRBV20-1,TRBJ1-1,.,CSARRVTEAFF,TGCAGTGCCCGCAGGGTAACTGAAGCTTTCTTT
.,15,TRBV28,TRBJ1-2,TRBD1,CASSSGDRRNYGYTF,TGTGCCAGCAGTTCGGGGGACAGAAGAAACTATGGCTACACCTTC
.,17,TRBV11-2,TRBJ2-3,TRBD2,CASSLGLGTRGTDTQYF,TGTGCCAGCAGCTTAGGCCTCGGGACTAGAGGCACAGATACGCAGTATTTT